This T cell receptor (beta chain) comes out of a study of identical twins' blood T cells. Each CDR3 protein gets one entry after TCRdb re-called the 5' RACE reads with MiXCR. The sample holds 350,000 to 450,000 distinct CDR3 sequences, 28% seen once. Trimming pared 1 base from V and 4 bases from J, leaving 8 bases between. Looked up from germline, CDR1 is DFQATT and CDR2 is SNEGSKA (reference sequence). The CDR3 covers 12 residues. The chain carries TRBV20-1 and TRBJ2-7; D may be TRBD2 (5 bases). Sequenced: PBMCs. The sequence came from a woman aged 18 to 55 in good health. In nucleotides, the CDR3 is TGCAGTGCTAGAGTAGGAGGTTACGAGCAGTACTTC. Translating it yields CSARVGGYEQYF.